The T cell receptor (beta chain) described here comes from a study of T cell repertoires in cytomegalovirus infection. The germline V and J ends were trimmed by 5 bases and 2 bases, with 12 bases remaining between them. The CDR3 is made up of 14 amino acids. Germline CDR1 and CDR2: LNHDA and SQIVND (reference sequence). Details on this clonotype: Its antigen is unknown.

Via MiXCR, TCRdb re-called the reads, giving one row per CDR3 protein. The sample lists approximately 990,000 distinct CDR3 sequences; around 32% were seen once. The starting material was cultured CD8+ T cells from PBMCs, obtained from culture after CMV antigen stimulation. The origin of this receptor is a human donor in good health (CMV status not recorded). Some clones in this sample may be carry-over from other donors' samples. The V and J genes are TRBV19 and TRBJ1-1; D is undetermined. Here the CDR3 DNA reads TGTGCCAGTAGTTCCCAGGACGGAAACACTGAAGCTTTCTTT. Protein: CASSSQDGNTEAFF.